The 24 T cell receptor beta chains in this list originate from one sample, sequenced in a study of T cells in localized non-small cell lung cancer. Using immunoSEQ multiplex PCR, the repertoire was profiled, and TCRdb retains in-frame clones only, with some absent. Among some 30,000 clones listed, roughly nine tenths were seen once. The sequencing here drew on PBMCs, taken before any cancer treatment. These receptors were collected from a man aged 40 to 70 with stage II lung adenocarcinoma.

V and J are TRBV15 and TRBJ1-2, with TRBD1 matching 7 bases. Germline V gives CDR1 LNHNV, CDR2 YYDKDF (reference sequence). The V gene end was trimmed by 5 bases and the J gene end by 4 bases; junction bases not matched to a gene: 13. This CDR3 comprises 16 residues. CDR3 DNA sequence: TGTGCCACCAGCCCCAGGGAACAGGGGTTCGGCTATGGCTACACCTTC. Amino acids: CATSPREQGFGYGYTF.

This clone occurred a few times. V and J are TRBV30 and TRBJ2-1; 10 bases align to TRBD2. CDR3 length: 16 amino acids. After removal of 2 bases from V and 4 bases from J, the junction contained 8 bases not matched to a gene. Germline CDR1 reads GTSNPN; CDR2 reads SVGIG (reference sequence). DNA for the CDR3: TGTGCCTGGAGTCCTAGGGTGACTAGCGGGTACAATGAGCAGTTCTTC. Protein: CAWSPRVTSGYNEQFF.

The rearrangement links TRBV12-1 to TRBJ1-1. TRBV12-1 is listed as a pseudogene. The CDR3 has 15 residues. The CDR3 region is CASSFAPTPNTEAFF. The CDR3 nucleotides read TGTGCCAGCAGCTTTGCCCCGACCCCGAACACTGAAGCTTTCTTT.

The genes are TRBV7-2 and TRBJ1-3, with D unresolved. The CDR3 sequence is 15 residues long. The germline V and J ends were trimmed by 1 base and 0 bases, with 7 bases remaining between them. Germline CDR1 and CDR2: SGHTA and FQGNSA. For the CDR3, the DNA is TGTGCCAGCAGCTTAGGAATGGGCTCTGGAAACACCATATATTTT. It translates to CASSLGMGSGNTIYF.

This chain uses TRBV9 with TRBJ1-5; 10 nucleotides align to TRBD1. Per germline, CDR1 SGDLS and CDR2 YYNGEE. The CDR3 runs to 15 residues. J was trimmed by 4 bases and V by 3 bases; bases with no gene match: 4. In nucleotides, the CDR3 is TGTGCCAGCAGCGCCGGGACAGGGGATAATCAGCCCCAGCATTTT. It encodes CASSAGTGDNQPQHF.

This chain connects TRBV15 to TRBJ2-7; D unresolved. The CDR3 consists of 13 residues. Trimming took off 0 bases at V and 3 bases at J, with 6 bases between the two ends. Germline assignment: CDR1 LNHNV and CDR2 YYDKDF (reference sequence). The CDR3 sequence: CATSRDLGYEQYF. The CDR3 coding sequence is TGTGCCACCAGCAGAGATCTGGGCTACGAGCAGTACTTC.

V is TRBV11-3 and J is TRBJ2-5; D may be TRBD1 (5 bases). Germline V gene sequence: CDR1 SGHNT, CDR2 YENEEA. The CDR3 is made up of 15 amino acids. Trimming stripped 5 bases from V and 5 bases from J, with 18 bases between. The CDR3 here is CASSTGQGPRETQYF. The CDR3 coding sequence is TGTGCCAGCAGCACTGGGCAGGGCCCCCGGGAGACCCAGTACTTC.

This rearrangement joins TRBV5-6 to TRBJ2-5, with D perhaps being TRBD1 or TRBD2 (5 bases each). V was clipped by 0 bases and J by 3 bases, with 9 bases between them. Germline V gene data show CDR1 as SGHDT and CDR2 as YYEEEE. The CDR3 runs 14 residues. The CDR3 sequence is CASSLELGEETQYF. In DNA form, the CDR3 reads TGTGCCAGCAGCTTGGAGTTGGGGGAAGAGACCCAGTACTTC.

The chain joins TRBV27 to TRBJ2-5; D unclear. This CDR3 region has 13 residues. Germline V CDR1 and CDR2: MNHEY, SMNVEV (reference sequence). Trimming pared 5 bases from V and 2 bases from J, leaving 9 bases between. The CDR3 region has the DNA TGTGCCAGCAGTCGGATATCTCAAGAGACCCAGTACTTC. Its translation is CASSRISQETQYF.

The chain uses TRBV4-1 and TRBJ2-3; 8 nucleotides match TRBD1. Germline assignment: CDR1 MGHRA and CDR2 YSYEKL. V was pared by 1 base and J by 4 bases, with 1 base of the junction left unmatched. CDR3 length equals 14 residues. The CDR3 DNA sequence: TGCGCCAGCAGCCAAGCAGGGGGCGCAGATACGCAGTATTTT. This sequence encodes CASSQAGGADTQYF.

This chain links TRBV5-4 with TRBJ2-7; TRBD1 matches 7 bases. Trimming took 4 bases from V and 3 from J; bases not matched to a gene: 7. The CDR3 loop spans 14 amino acids. CDR1 SGHNT and CDR2 YYREEE come from the germline V gene (reference sequence). Here the CDR3 DNA reads TGTGCCAGCAGCCCATCACAGGGGTACTACGAGCAGTACTTC. The encoded protein is CASSPSQGYYEQYF.

This clone is a singleton in its sample. The chain has TRBV10-2 and TRBJ2-7, with D tentatively TRBD2 (5 bases). The V gene's germline CDR1 is WSHSY and CDR2 SAAADI. Trimming pared 3 bases from V and 4 bases from J, leaving 7 bases between. CDR3 length equals 12 residues. Here the CDR3 reads CASSDEGYEQYF. The CDR3 DNA reads as TGCGCCAGCAGTGACGAGGGATACGAGCAGTACTTC.

This chain links TRBV9 with TRBJ2-1; 7 bases line up with TRBD2. The CDR3 contains 17 residues. The ends lost 3 bases at V and 1 base at J; junction bases unmatched: 10. CDR1 SGDLS and CDR2 YYNGEE come from the germline V gene. CDR3 nucleotides: TGTGCCAGCAGCGCGGGCGGGAGTATTGGATCCTACAATGAGCAGTTCTTC. Translation gives CASSAGGSIGSYNEQFF. The full variable domain, its missing parts supplied by reference TRBV9 and TRBJ2-1, is DSGVTQTPKHLITATGQRVTLRCSPRSGDLSVYWYQQSLDQGLQFLIQYYNGEERAKGNILERFSAQQFPDLHSELNLSSLELGDSALYFCASSAGGSIGSYNEQFFGPGTRLTVL.

This chain links TRBV21-1 with TRBJ1-5; no check of the table's D call, TRBD1, against the DNA was made. TRBV21-1 is an annotated pseudogene. The CDR3 contains 15 residues. This chain's CDR3 is CASSKGQGKEGPQHF. CDR3 nucleotides: TGTGCCAGCAGCAAAGGACAGGGTAAGGAGGGGCCCCAGCATTTT.

The chain combines TRBV5-4 with TRBJ1-4; D remains unclear. This CDR3 contains 13 residues. Per germline, CDR1 SGHNT and CDR2 YYREEE (reference sequence). Trimming removed 1 base at V and 5 bases at J, with 6 bases between. CDR3 sequence (DNA): TGTGCCAGCAGCTTGTTAAACAATGAAAAACTGTTTTTT. Translation: CASSLLNNEKLFF. The whole variable domain, remainder taken from reference TRBV5-4 and TRBJ1-4, is ETGVTQSPTHLIKTRGQQVTLRCSSQSGHNTVSWYQQALGQGPQFIFQYYREEENGRGNFPPRFSGLQFPNYSSELNVNALELDDSALYLCASSLLNNEKLFFGSGTQLSVL.

The J gene is TRBJ2-1, the V gene TRBV2, with 7 bases matching TRBD2. Per the germline V gene, CDR1 is SNHLY and CDR2 is FYNNEI. The V gene end was trimmed by 5 bases and the J gene end by 0 bases; junction bases not matched to a gene: 4. This CDR3 comprises 15 residues. The CDR3 nucleotides read TGTGCCAGCAGTTCCGGGACTATCTCCTACAATGAGCAGTTCTTC. Translation gives CASSSGTISYNEQFF.

This sequence joins TRBV5-5 and TRBJ1-5; D remains ambiguous. Germline CDR1 is SGHKS and CDR2 is YYEKEE (reference sequence). CDR3 size: 18 residues. V lost 4 bases and J lost 1, with 21 bases in between. The CDR3 DNA sequence: TGTGCCAGCAGCCCACACATGCGGCGTCTTACAAGCAATCAGCCCCAGCATTTT. It codes for CASSPHMRRLTSNQPQHF.

V usage is TRBV5-6 and J usage is TRBJ2-3, with 11 bases fitting TRBD2. The CDR3 totals 15 residues. J lost 5 bases, V lost 5 bases, and 7 bases had no gene match. Germline assignment: CDR1 SGHDT and CDR2 YYEEEE. The CDR3 here is CASRLLGLAGDTQYF. The CDR3 coding sequence is TGTGCCAGCAGGCTCCTCGGACTAGCGGGAGATACGCAGTATTTT.

This clone was seen only once. This chain joins TRBV6-1 and TRBJ2-7; tentative D call: TRBD2 (5 bases). V shed 5 bases and J shed 3 bases, with 14 bases lying between them. Germline lookup yields CDR1 MNHNS and CDR2 SASEGT. CDR3 size: 14 residues. CDR3 in DNA: TGTGCCAGCAGTCGGACTCAAAACCTCTACGAGCAGTACTTC. Translating gives CASSRTQNLYEQYF.

The chain joins TRBV7-9 to TRBJ2-1; 8 bases map to TRBD1. V shed 4 bases, J shed 8 bases, and the junction held 7 bases outside the gene matches. Germline V gene data show CDR1 as SEHNR and CDR2 as FQNEAQ (reference sequence). There are 14 residues in the CDR3. This chain's CDR3 is CASSSGQAGDEQFF. CDR3 in DNA: TGTGCCAGCAGCTCGGGACAGGCGGGCGATGAGCAGTTCTTC. Full variable domain (remainder filled in from reference TRBV7-9 and TRBJ2-1): DTGVSQNPRHKITKRGQNVTFRCDPISEHNRLYWYRQTLGQGPEFLTYFQNEAQLEKSRLLSDRFSAERPKGSFSTLEIQRTEQGDSAMYLCASSSGQAGDEQFFGPGTRLTVL.

J is TRBJ2-5 and V is TRBV6-1; TRBD1 is a possible D gene (6 bases). The germline V and J ends were trimmed by 7 bases and 3 bases, with 9 bases remaining between them. The germline CDR1 and CDR2 sequences are MNHNS and SASEGT. The CDR3 spans 12 residues. CDR3 sequence (DNA): TGTGCCAGCACAGGGGTCGAAGAGACCCAGTACTTC. Translation gives CASTGVEETQYF.

V and J are TRBV28 and TRBJ1-5; D remains unclear. CDR1 is MDHEN and CDR2 is SYDVKM in the germline V gene. The CDR3 spans 15 residues. V was trimmed by 5 bases and J by 0 bases, leaving 11 bases between them. For the CDR3, the DNA is TGTGCCAGCAGTCGGCCGAATTATAGCAATCAGCCCCAGCATTTT. This codes for CASSRPNYSNQPQHF.

V is TRBV14 and J is TRBJ2-1; 12 nucleotides line up with TRBD2. The CDR3 contains 17 residues. Germline trimming cut 3 bases from V and 6 bases from J; bases unmatched to any gene: 9. The germline gives CDR1 SGHDN, CDR2 FVKESK. CDR3 loop: CASSHPSLAGGTNEQFF. CDR3 nucleotides: TGTGCCAGCAGCCACCCCTCACTAGCGGGAGGAACCAATGAGCAGTTCTTC.

V gene TRBV4-2 combines with J gene TRBJ2-3; D remains ambiguous. This CDR3 has 11 amino acids. V was cut by 8 bases and J by 6 bases, with 9 bases left in between. Per germline, CDR1 LGHNA and CDR2 YNFKEQ. CDR3 loop: CASLFGDTQYF. The CDR3 coding sequence is TGTGCCAGCTTATTTGGGGATACGCAGTATTTT.